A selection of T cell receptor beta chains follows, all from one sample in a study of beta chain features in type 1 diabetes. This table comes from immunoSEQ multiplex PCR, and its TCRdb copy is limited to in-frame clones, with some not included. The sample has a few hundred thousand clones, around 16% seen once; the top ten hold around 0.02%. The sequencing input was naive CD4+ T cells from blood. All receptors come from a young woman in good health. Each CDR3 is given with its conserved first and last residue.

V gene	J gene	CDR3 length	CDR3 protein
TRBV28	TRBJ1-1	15	CASSLQGFGNTEAFF
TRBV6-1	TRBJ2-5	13	CASSVHYQETQYF
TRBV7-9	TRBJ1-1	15	CASSLGTGLGTEAFF
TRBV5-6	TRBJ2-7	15	CASSIPGQVVYEQYF
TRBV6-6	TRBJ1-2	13	CASSPPTGGGYTF
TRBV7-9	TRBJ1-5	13	CASSRGQVEPQHF
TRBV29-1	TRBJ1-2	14	CSGSTGGAPGGYTF
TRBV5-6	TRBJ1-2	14	CASSPVTGNYGYTF
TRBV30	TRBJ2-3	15	CAWSLQDALGPTQYF
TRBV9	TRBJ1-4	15	CASSVFGDSNEKLFF
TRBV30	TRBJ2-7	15	CAWVPGRARSYEQYF
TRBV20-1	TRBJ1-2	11	CSATRQYGYTF
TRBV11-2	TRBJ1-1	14	CASSFLDRATEAFF
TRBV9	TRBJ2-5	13	CASSASGYETQYF
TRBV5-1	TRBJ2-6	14	CASSQRTGLRVLTF
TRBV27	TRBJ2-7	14	CASSPKDRVYEQYF
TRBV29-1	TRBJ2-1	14	CSVELGGLYNEQFF
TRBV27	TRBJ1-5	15	CASSFGTGGSQPQHF
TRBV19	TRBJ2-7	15	CASSPLAAGTYEQYF
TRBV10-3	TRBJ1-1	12	CAIAGLNTEAFF
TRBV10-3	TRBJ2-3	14	CAITEREMSDTQYF
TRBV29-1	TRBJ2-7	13	CSVRGSLSYEQYF
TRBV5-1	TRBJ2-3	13	CASRGGRADTQYF
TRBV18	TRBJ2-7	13	CASSPGGYDEQYF
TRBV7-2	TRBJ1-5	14	CASSLNSVSQPQHF
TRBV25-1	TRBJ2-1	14	CASSPLAGRHEQFF
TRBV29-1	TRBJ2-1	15	CSAEGQLLGPYEQFF
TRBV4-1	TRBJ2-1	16	CASTHSQDRDYNEQFF
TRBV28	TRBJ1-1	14	CASSVDRGNTEAFF
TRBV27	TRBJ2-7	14	CASSLRTGGYEQYF
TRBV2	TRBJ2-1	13	CASTRQGNNEQFF
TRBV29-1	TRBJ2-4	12	CSVGGQAGIQYF
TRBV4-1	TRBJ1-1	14	CASSQRDRGTEAFF
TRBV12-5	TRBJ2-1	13	CASGLDAGDTQFF
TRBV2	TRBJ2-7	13	CASRDREAYEQYF
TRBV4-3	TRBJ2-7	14	CASSQGGQGYEQYF
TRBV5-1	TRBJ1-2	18	CASSLMLTGKFPNYGYTF
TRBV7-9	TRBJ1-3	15	CASSLVWQSGNTIYF
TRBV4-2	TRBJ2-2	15	CASSQRLAGAGELFF
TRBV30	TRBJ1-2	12	CAWSVQDYGYTF
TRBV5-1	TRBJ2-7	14	CASSLGDSTYEQYF
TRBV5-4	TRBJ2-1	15	CASRLGSSRGGEQFF
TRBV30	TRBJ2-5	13	CALTGVERETQYF
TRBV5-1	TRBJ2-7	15	CASSLDSGRTYEQYF
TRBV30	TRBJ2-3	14	CAWSPSITRTTHYF
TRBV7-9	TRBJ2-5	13	CASSRDRGETQYF
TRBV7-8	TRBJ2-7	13	CASSSNRVYEQYF
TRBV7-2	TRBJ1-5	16	CASSSLGDSLNQPQHF
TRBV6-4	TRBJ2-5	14	CASSATGGVETQYF
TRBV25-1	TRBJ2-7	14	CASSAAGSYYEQYF
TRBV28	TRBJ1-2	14	CASSLNQGYHGYTF
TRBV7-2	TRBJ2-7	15	CASSLEGQGIYEQYF
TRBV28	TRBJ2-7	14	CASSPGTAAYEQYF